The rows below give T cell receptor beta chains drawn from one sample of a study of Graves' ophthalmopathy and Graves' hyperthyroidism. TCRdb independently ran MiXCR on the multiplex PCR reads; one entry per CDR3 protein. The repertoire holds around 670,000 distinct CDR3 sequences, with 40% as singletons. Sequencing was carried out using peripheral blood. These TCRs come from an adult man with Graves' ophthalmopathy. Each CDR3 is given with its conserved first and last residue. Each record gives: clone size, J gene, D gene, V gene, CDR3 protein, CDR3 DNA. The D gene is left open where the match is weak. Clone size appears in some rows only: once, few, many, or a class for an expanded clone.

>.|TRBJ2-6|TRBD1|TRBV6-1
CASSPDRGEAGANVLTF
TGTGCCAGCAGTCCAGACAGGGGAGAGGCTGGGGCCAACGTCCTGACTTTC
>.|TRBJ2-7|.|TRBV20-1
CSARGETAYEQYF
TGCAGTGCTAGGGGGGAGACGGCCTACGAGCAGTACTTC
>.|TRBJ2-7|.|TRBV7-2
CASSLVTGFFSEQYF
TGTGCCAGCAGCTTAGTAACAGGGTTTTTCTCGGAGCAGTACTTC
>.|TRBJ1-1|TRBD1|TRBV9
CASSVGGQGEGMQAIF
TGTGCCAGCAGCGTAGGGGGACAGGGGGAGGGTATGCAAGCTATCTTT
>many|TRBJ1-1|.|TRBV5-1
CASSLGGPEAFF
TGCGCCAGCAGCTTGGGTGGGCCGGAAGCTTTCTTT
>.|TRBJ2-3|TRBD1|TRBV2
CASTLDRGSF
TGTGCCAGCACCCTGGACAGGGGGAGCTTT
>.|TRBJ2-5|.|TRBV29-1
CSPTGRQETQYF
TGCAGCCCGACAGGTCGCCAAGAGACCCAGTACTTC
>many|TRBJ1-5|TRBD1|TRBV24-1
CASSYFPGQGARNQPQHF
TGTGCCAGCAGTTACTTTCCGGGACAGGGGGCGAGGAATCAGCCCCAGCATTTT
>.|TRBJ2-7|.|TRBV7-9
CASSQKGTYEQYF
TGTGCCAGCAGCCAGAAGGGAACCTACGAGCAGTACTTC
>.|TRBJ2-2|.|TRBV25-1
CASSTPATTGELFF
TGTGCCAGCTCCACCCCAGCAACCACCGGGGAGCTGTTTTTT
>few|TRBJ2-3|.|TRBV19
CASSIATTDTQYF
TGTGCCAGTAGTATAGCCACAACAGATACGCAGTATTTT
>many|TRBJ1-5|.|TRBV19
CASSSDWNQPQHF
TGTGCCAGTAGCTCTGACTGGAATCAGCCCCAGCATTTT
>.|TRBJ2-7|TRBD2|TRBV20-1
CSGNTGTSWPEQYF
TGCAGTGGCAACACCGGGACTAGCTGGCCCGAGCAGTACTTC
>once|TRBJ2-7|TRBD1|TRBV5-5
CASSFPGQGGEQYF
TGTGCCAGCAGCTTTCCGGGACAGGGGGGAGAGCAGTACTTC
>few|TRBJ1-1|.|TRBV7-9
CASSPGPANTEAFF
TGTGCCAGCAGCCCCGGACCGGCAAACACTGAAGCTTTCTTT
>few|TRBJ1-2|TRBD1|TRBV10-3
CASRAGTVYGYTF
TGTGCCAGCAGGGCCGGGACAGTCTATGGCTACACCTTC
>.|TRBJ2-7|.|TRBV7-2
CARSPRATYEQYF
TGTGCTAGAAGCCCCAGGGCCACCTACGAGCAGTACTTC
>.|TRBJ1-3|TRBD1|TRBV6-1
CASSYRGGNTIYF
TGTGCCAGCAGCTACAGGGGAGGGAACACCATATATTTT
>.|TRBJ2-7|TRBD2|TRBV20-1
CSARKGLAGDYEQYF
TGCAGTGCTAGGAAGGGACTAGCGGGGGACTACGAGCAGTACTTC
>.|TRBJ2-2|TRBD2|TRBV7-2
CASRRTSGSIGELFF
TGTGCCAGCAGGAGGACTAGCGGGAGTATCGGGGAGCTGTTTTTT
>.|TRBJ2-5|TRBD1|TRBV7-9
CASSARTGGSWYQETQYF
TGTGCCAGCAGTGCTCGGACAGGGGGCTCGTGGTACCAAGAGACCCAGTACTTC
>.|TRBJ1-3|TRBD1|TRBV2
CASSGDRVEGYTIYF
TGTGCCAGCAGTGGTGACAGGGTGGAAGGCTACACCATATATTTT
>few|TRBJ1-2|.|TRBV6-2/TRBV6-3
CASTQSDYGYTF
TGTGCCAGCACACAATCAGACTATGGCTACACCTTC
>.|TRBJ2-2|.|TRBV7-9
CASSLGQLNTGELFF
TGTGCCAGTAGCCTCGGACAATTGAACACCGGGGAGCTGTTTTTT
>.|TRBJ1-2|TRBD1|TRBV7-2
CASSLAMGQARGYTF
TGTGCCAGCAGCTTAGCCATGGGACAGGCCCGGGGCTACACCTTC
>many|TRBJ2-6|TRBD1|TRBV10-3
CAISEGQGALVGANVLTF
TGTGCCATCAGTGAAGGACAGGGGGCCTTAGTTGGGGCCAACGTCCTGACTTTC
>.|TRBJ1-2|.|TRBV2
CASSLPDLVSGYTF
TGTGCCAGCAGTTTACCGGACCTAGTTTCTGGCTACACCTTC
>few|TRBJ1-4|.|TRBV9
CASSIRGGDEKLFF
TGTGCCAGCAGCATCAGGGGAGGGGATGAAAAACTGTTTTTT
>.|TRBJ1-1|TRBD1|TRBV25-1
CASSQGQGGNTEAFF
TGTGCCAGCAGCCAAGGACAGGGGGGGAACACTGAAGCTTTCTTT
>once|TRBJ2-2|.|TRBV25-1
CASSFQYQWGGELFF
TGTGCCAGCAGTTTCCAGTATCAATGGGGCGGGGAGCTGTTTTTT
>.|TRBJ1-5|TRBD1|TRBV24-1
CATSSARQGGYQPQHF
TGTGCCACCAGCTCGGCAAGACAGGGGGGTTATCAGCCCCAGCATTTT
>.|TRBJ1-1|TRBD1|TRBV24-1
CATSDPGTGGLYTEAFF
TGTGCCACCAGTGACCCAGGGACAGGGGGCTTGTACACTGAAGCTTTCTTT
>many|TRBJ1-3|.|TRBV24-1
CATSDFGPRIYF
TGTGCCACCAGTGATTTCGGGCCGAGAATATATTTT
>many|TRBJ1-5|TRBD1|TRBV10-3
CAISDTGGAGNQPQHF
TGTGCCATCAGTGATACAGGGGGCGCTGGCAATCAGCCCCAGCATTTT
>.|TRBJ2-7|TRBD2|TRBV6-2/TRBV6-3
CASSSASGRTYEQYF
TGTGCCAGCAGTTCCGCTAGCGGTCGAACCTACGAGCAGTACTTC
>.|TRBJ1-1|TRBD1|TRBV6-6
CASSYSQGAGTEAFF
TGTGCCAGCAGTTACTCGCAGGGGGCAGGCACTGAAGCTTTCTTT
>once|TRBJ1-2|TRBD1|TRBV29-1
CSVDEWGTVNYGYTF
TGCAGCGTTGACGAATGGGGGACAGTTAACTATGGCTACACCTTC
>few|TRBJ2-7|TRBD2|TRBV10-1
CASSEMGLASEQYF
TGTGCCAGCAGTGAGATGGGACTAGCTTCTGAGCAGTACTTC
>.|TRBJ2-5|.|TRBV29-1
CSGGQKTQYF
TGCAGCGGGGGCCAGAAGACCCAGTACTTC
>.|TRBJ2-6|.|TRBV29-1
CSVELWQANVLTF
TGCAGCGTTGAATTGTGGCAGGCCAACGTCCTGACTTTC
>few|TRBJ2-7|.|TRBV19
CASSIILSYEQYF
TGTGCCAGTAGTATCATCCTCTCCTACGAGCAGTACTTC